The 12 T cell receptor beta chains listed next were all sequenced from one sample in a study of shared T cell receptors in the human thymus. The table came from immunoSEQ multiplex PCR; TCRdb's copy has only in-frame clones and leaves some out. The sample carries 630,000 or so clones, 70% to 90% recorded once. The sample was also linked to a second study, of human thymus T cells.

Material: thymocytes. The receptors shown here come from a boy under two years old with a congenital heart defect.

Note on this clone: Other DNA sequences in this sample translate to the same CDR3. The chain is built from TRBV7-2 and TRBJ2-7; 9 positions agree with TRBD1. The CDR3 runs 13 residues. Germline values: CDR1 SGHTA, CDR2 FQGNSA. J was trimmed by 4 bases and V by 5 bases; bases with no gene match: 3. The CDR3 loop is CASSPGQGYEQYF. The CDR3 nucleotides are TGTGCCAGCAGCCCGGGACAGGGTTACGAGCAGTACTTC. Together with reference TRBV7-2 and TRBJ2-7, the CDR3 gives the full variable domain: GAGVSQSPSNKVTEKGKDVELRCDPISGHTALYWYRQSLGQGLEFLIYFQGNSAPDKSGLPSDRFSAERTGGSVSTLTIQRTQQEDSAVYLCASSPGQGYEQYFGPGTRLTVT.

The chain joins TRBV12-5 to TRBJ2-7; 7 bases are a match to TRBD2. The junction had 3 bases not matched to a gene; V was cut back by 1 base and J by 3 bases. The CDR3 spans 14 residues. Germline V gene sequence: CDR1 LGHNT, CDR2 FRNRAP. In DNA form, the CDR3 reads TGTGCTAGTGGTTTGGGGGGGGGAAACTACGAGCAGTACTTC. Amino acid sequence: CASGLGGGNYEQYF.

There are a few counts of this clone. The rearrangement joins TRBV4-3 to TRBJ1-5; TRBD1 is a possible D gene (6 bases). CDR1 is LGHNA, CDR2 YSLEER, per germline. Trimming took 5 bases from V and 5 from J, leaving 13 bases between them. This CDR3 comprises 14 residues. The chain's CDR3 is CASSEGTKYQPQHF. The CDR3 nucleotides are TGCGCCAGCAGCGAAGGGACAAAGTATCAGCCCCAGCATTTT.

This chain links TRBV27 with TRBJ2-3; 7 nucleotides agree with TRBD2. The CDR3 has 15 residues. The V segment lost 4 bases and the J segment 5 bases; nucleotides outside the gene matches: 9. Germline V lookup: CDR1 MNHEY, CDR2 SMNVEV (reference sequence). CDR3 region: CASSSRGSVGDTQYF. For the CDR3, the DNA is TGTGCCAGCAGTTCTCGCGGGAGTGTAGGAGATACGCAGTATTTT.

V is TRBV5-1 and J is TRBJ2-2, with a possible D match to TRBD1 (5 bases). The CDR3 is 14 amino acids. The V gene's germline CDR1 is SGHRS and CDR2 YFSETQ. V lost 1 base and J lost 3, with 7 bases in between. CDR3 sequence: CASSLFRDTGELFF. CDR3 nucleotide sequence: TGCGCCAGCAGCTTGTTCAGGGACACCGGGGAGCTGTTTTTT.

The chain employs TRBV28 and TRBJ1-5; D might be TRBD1 (5 bases). CDR3 size: 15 residues. Germline CDR1 is MDHEN and CDR2 is SYDVKM. Trimming took off 5 bases at V and 3 bases at J, with 14 bases between the two ends. CDR3 sequence (DNA): TGTGCCAGCAGTCCCTCATCCAGGGACAATCAGCCCCAGCATTTT. Translated: CASSPSSRDNQPQHF.

The chain has TRBV11-2 and TRBJ2-1; a weak D match, TRBD1 (8 bases). The V end was cut by 4 bases, the J end by 6 bases, with 16 bases between. The CDR3 extends over 15 amino acids. CDR1 and CDR2 (germline): SGHAT, FQNNGV. The CDR3 spells CASSSPDREGNEQFF. CDR3 DNA sequence: TGTGCCAGCAGCTCTCCGGACAGGGAGGGCAATGAGCAGTTCTTC.

This clone occurred a few times. CDR3 nucleotides: TGTGCCCCAGCAGATCACCTTATGGAGCTTAGACCCGGGCAGTACTTC. The encoded protein is CAPADHLMELRPGQYF. The chain has TRBV28 and TRBJ2-7; no definite D call. The CDR3 runs to 16 residues. With 11 bases removed from V and 9 bases from J, the gap between germline ends came to 32 bases. Germline loops: CDR1 MDHEN, CDR2 SYDVKM.

The V gene is TRBV6-5, the J gene TRBJ1-2; TRBD1 aligns across 7 bases. Germline V gives CDR1 MNHEY, CDR2 SVGAGI. The CDR3 length is 13 residues. J was trimmed by 5 bases and V by 0 bases; bases with no gene match: 0. As DNA, the CDR3 is TGTGCCAGCAGTTACTCGACAGGGTATGGCTACACCTTC. Translating it yields CASSYSTGYGYTF.

The chain has TRBV30 and TRBJ1-1; the D is unclear. V was pared by 5 bases and J by 9 bases, with 22 bases between. This CDR3 comprises 14 residues. The germline V gene encodes CDR1 GTSNPN and CDR2 SVGIG (reference sequence). CDR3: CAWDHAGSGGKAFF. Written as DNA, the CDR3 is TGTGCCTGGGACCATGCGGGGAGTGGAGGGAAAGCTTTCTTT.

The V call is TRBV5-1, the J call TRBJ2-1, with a tentative D call TRBD1 (6 bases). Trimming cost V 4 bases and J 0 bases, with 17 bases left between them. CDR3 length equals 17 residues. Germline V gene sequence: CDR1 SGHRS, CDR2 YFSETQ. CDR3 residues: CASSQVDSRPSYNEQFF. The CDR3 DNA reads as TGCGCCAGCAGCCAGGTGGACAGCCGACCCTCCTACAATGAGCAGTTCTTC. The entire variable domain, with the rest obtained from reference TRBV5-1 and TRBJ2-1, is as follows: KAGVTQTPRYLIKTRGQQVTLSCSPISGHRSVSWYQQTPGQGLQFLFEYFSETQRNKGNFPGRFSGRQFSNSRSEMNVSTLELGDSALYLCASSQVDSRPSYNEQFFGPGTRLTVL.

The chain joins TRBV5-6 to TRBJ2-7; TRBD2 agrees at 8 bases. The germline V gene has CDR1 SGHDT and CDR2 YYEEEE. The J segment lost 7 bases and the V segment lost 1 base, leaving 7 bases of the junction unmatched. The CDR3 spans 14 residues. The CDR3 DNA reads TGTGCCAGCAGCTTGTCTAGCGGGCACGTGGAGCAGTACTTC. Translated: CASSLSSGHVEQYF.